Each of the 23 T cell receptor beta chains below was sequenced from the same sample in a study of blood T cell repertoires in COVID-19. Some clones are missing from TCRdb's copy, which holds only in-frame ones; the method was immunoSEQ multiplex PCR. The sample lists 150,000 to 200,000 clones, around 78% occurring once. Sequenced: PBMCs or T cells enriched from blood (not recorded which). These receptors were taken from a woman between 45 and 60 years old who had recovered from COVID-19.

The chain uses TRBV7-9 and TRBJ1-5, with D perhaps matching TRBD1 (6 bases). Per the germline V gene, CDR1 is SEHNR and CDR2 is FQNEAQ (reference sequence). V dropped 1 base and J dropped 1 base, with 8 bases sitting between them. This CDR3 is built from 15 residues. The CDR3 loop reads CASSLEQGSNQPQHF. CDR3 in DNA: TGTGCCAGCAGCTTAGAGCAGGGGAGCAATCAGCCCCAGCATTTT.

J is TRBJ2-2 and V is TRBV4-1; D perhaps matches TRBD1 (6 bases). The germline V gene has CDR1 MGHRA and CDR2 YSYEKL. The CDR3 has 17 amino acids. Trimming removed 0 bases from V and 6 bases from J, with 17 bases in between. Here the CDR3 reads CASSQEGLGTTSGELFF. Written as DNA, the CDR3 is TGCGCCAGCAGCCAAGAGGGGCTCGGGACAACGTCCGGGGAGCTGTTTTTT.

This sequence joins TRBV19 and TRBJ2-7; D not resolved. This CDR3 region has 14 residues. V lost 1 base, J lost 2 bases, and 9 bases lay in between. Looked up from germline, CDR1 is LNHDA and CDR2 is SQIVND (reference sequence). CDR3 sequence: CASSIALGPYEQYV. The CDR3 nucleotides read TGTGCCAGTAGTATAGCCTTGGGCCCCTACGAGCAGTACGTC.

The rearrangement uses TRBV23-1 and TRBJ2-7, with TRBD1 matching 8 bases. TRBV23-1 has ORF status, its function being uncertain. The CDR3 totals 14 residues. V dropped 11 bases and J dropped 0; count of bases not matched to a gene: 9. CDR3 protein: CAPQAGQASYEQYV. The CDR3, as DNA: TGCGCCCCGCAGGCGGGACAGGCCTCCTACGAGCAGTACGTC.

This sequence joins TRBV21-1 and TRBJ2-1; no check of the table's D call, TRBD2, against the DNA was made. TRBV21-1 is a listed pseudogene. The CDR3 is made up of 11 amino acids. DNA of the CDR3: TGTGCCAGTTCGAGCGGGTCGGTACAGTTCTTC. It is translated as CASSSGSVQFF.

The chain uses TRBV6-6 and TRBJ2-2; the match to TRBD2 covers 10 bases. V shed 5 bases, J shed 2 bases, and the junction held 5 bases outside the gene matches. The CDR3 loop spans 16 amino acids. Germline-derived CDR1 and CDR2 are MNHNY and SVGAGI (reference sequence). This chain's CDR3 is CASSHLAGANTGELFF. CDR3 sequence (DNA): TGTGCCAGCAGTCACCTAGCGGGAGCAAACACCGGGGAGCTGTTTTTT.

The chain couples TRBV30 to TRBJ1-2; no reliable D call. CDR1 GTSNPN and CDR2 SVGIG come from the germline V gene (reference sequence). V was clipped by 7 bases and J by 8 bases, with 14 bases between them. The CDR3 is 11 residues long. The CDR3 loop reads CASPGPVGYTF. As DNA, the CDR3 is TGTGCCTCTCCTGGGCCGGTGGGCTACACCTTC. The full variable domain, with the rest looked up from reference TRBV30 and TRBJ1-2, is SQTIHQWPATLVQPVGSPLSLECTVEGTSNPNLYWYRQAAGRGLQLLFYSVGIGQISSEVPQNLSASRPQDRQFILSSKKLLLSDSGFYLCASPGPVGYTFGSGTRLTVV.

The rearrangement joins TRBV3-1 (or the pseudogene TRBV3-2) to TRBJ2-3, with 7 positions matching TRBD1. The CDR3 extends over 14 amino acids. Germline lookup yields CDR1 LGHDT and CDR2 YNNKEL (reference sequence). V trimming: 2 bases; J trimming: 3 bases; junction bases outside the gene matches: 2. CDR3 nucleotides: TGTGCCAGCAGCCAAAACAGGGGAACAGATACGCAGTATTTT. Its translation: CASSQNRGTDTQYF.

The V and J genes are TRBV7-9 and TRBJ2-1; a possible D gene is TRBD1 (8 bases). Germline values: CDR1 SEHNR, CDR2 FQNEAQ (reference sequence). The CDR3 covers 17 residues. V lost 5 bases and J 9 bases, leaving 26 bases between the germline ends. The CDR3 sequence: CASSPGGRGPGVGEQFF. As DNA, the CDR3 is TGTGCCAGCAGCCCGGGAGGCAGGGGGCCTGGTGTCGGTGAGCAGTTCTTC.

A single count supports this clone. This chain connects TRBV28 to TRBJ1-2; D is unresolved. The germline V and J ends were trimmed by 7 bases and 4 bases, with 10 bases remaining between them. Looked up from germline, CDR1 is MDHEN and CDR2 is SYDVKM. This CDR3 is built from 12 residues. The CDR3 DNA sequence: TGTGCCAGCAACTGGGAGGGCTATGGCTACACCTTC. Its protein product is CASNWEGYGYTF.

This chain uses TRBV6-4 with TRBJ1-2, with 10 bases aligning to TRBD1. From germline, CDR1 is MRHNA and CDR2 SNTAGT. J gave up 8 bases and V 6 bases, and 6 bases lay outside the gene matches. This CDR3 has 13 amino acids. This CDR3 reads CASSSTGGGGYTF. The CDR3 coding sequence is TGTGCCAGCAGCTCGACAGGGGGCGGGGGCTACACCTTC.

This clone turned up a few times. The rearrangement joins TRBV9 to TRBJ1-5; no clear D. The CDR3 loop spans 13 amino acids. V was shortened by 0 bases and J by 5 bases, with 6 bases between the two germline ends. Germline V gives CDR1 SGDLS, CDR2 YYNGEE. CDR3 sequence reads: CASSVGVYQPQHF. The CDR3 DNA reads as TGTGCCAGCAGCGTAGGCGTTTATCAGCCCCAGCATTTT.

The table lists this clone with a count of one. The chain combines TRBV28 with TRBJ1-1; the D gene is possibly TRBD1 (5 bases). The germline gives CDR1 MDHEN, CDR2 SYDVKM. V shed 7 bases and J shed 6 bases, with 24 bases lying between them. The length of the CDR3 is 16 residues. CDR3 nucleotide sequence: TGTGCCAGCAATTTCCCCCGCGGGGGGGTGGCGGCTGAAGCTTTCTTT. Encoded protein: CASNFPRGGVAAEAFF.

This clone occurred a few times. The gene calls are TRBV2 and TRBJ1-2; no definite D call. Trimming removed 2 bases from V and 1 base from J, with 5 bases in between. The germline CDR1 and CDR2 sequences are SNHLY and FYNNEI. The CDR3 is 13 amino acids. CDR3 protein: CASSEPFNYGYTF. Written as DNA, the CDR3 is TGTGCCAGCAGTGAACCATTTAACTATGGCTACACCTTC.

The chain is built from TRBV15 and TRBJ2-7, with unresolved D. The CDR3 loop spans 12 amino acids. V was clipped by 0 bases and J by 3 bases, with 3 bases between them. CDR1 is LNHNV and CDR2 is YYDKDF in the germline V gene (reference sequence). CDR3 region: CATSRDGYEQYV. CDR3 coding DNA: TGTGCCACCAGCAGAGACGGCTACGAGCAGTACGTC.

The chain combines TRBV28 with TRBJ2-1, with TRBD2 matching over 13 bases. With 6 bases clipped from V and 15 bases from J, the junction kept 14 bases outside the gene matches. Germline V gives CDR1 MDHEN, CDR2 SYDVKM. The CDR3 consists of 15 residues. CDR3 loop: CASSPTGLAGPHLFF. The CDR3 nucleotides read TGTGCCAGCAGCCCTACGGGACTAGCGGGGCCCCACCTGTTCTTC.

V usage is TRBV11-2 and J usage is TRBJ1-2, with D possibly being TRBD1 (6 bases). This CDR3 is built from 13 residues. Deletions cut 5 bases from V and 4 bases from J, with 11 bases between. The germline V gene has CDR1 SGHAT and CDR2 FQNNGV. CDR3 region: CASSPSGAYGYTF. CDR3 coding DNA: TGTGCCAGCAGCCCTTCAGGGGCCTATGGCTACACCTTC.

This clone showed up just a few times. The rearrangement links TRBV2 to TRBJ2-1; 7 bases are shared with TRBD2. CDR1 SNHLY and CDR2 FYNNEI come from the germline V gene. The V and J ends lost 5 bases and 16 bases, in that order; junction bases with no gene match: 14. The CDR3 extends over 13 amino acids. CDR3 in amino acids: CASSSGLVQIFFF. The CDR3, as DNA: TGTGCCAGCAGTTCCGGACTAGTCCAGATCTTTTTCTTC.

The chain uses TRBV4-3 and TRBJ2-3; tentatively, D is TRBD2 (6 bases). Trimming removed 4 bases from V and 1 base from J, with 6 bases in between. Germline loops: CDR1 LGHNA, CDR2 YSLEER. CDR3 length equals 13 residues. In nucleotides, the CDR3 is TGCGCCAGCAGCCGGGGGGGCACAGATACGCAGTATTTT. This codes for CASSRGGTDTQYF.

This clone was detected once. The CDR3 is CASSSPPHRVETQYF. DNA for the CDR3: TGTGCCAGCAGCTCCCCGCCCCACAGGGTGGAGACCCAGTACTTC. The rearrangement links TRBV7-2 to TRBJ2-5, with a weak D call TRBD1 (6 bases). The germline V and J ends were trimmed by 4 bases and 5 bases, with 17 bases remaining between them. Germline V CDR1 and CDR2: SGHTA, FQGNSA. This CDR3 has 15 amino acids.

V usage is TRBV7-2 and J usage is TRBJ2-1; 7 positions agree with TRBD1. Germline V gives CDR1 SGHTA, CDR2 FQGNSA. This CDR3 has 16 residues. V shed 5 bases and J 5 bases; nucleotides not matched to a gene: 12. CDR3: CASSPRTGQHNNEQFF. CDR3 sequence (DNA): TGTGCCAGCAGCCCACGCACGGGACAGCATAACAATGAGCAGTTCTTC.

V usage is TRBV7-9 and J usage is TRBJ1-1; a weak D match, TRBD1 (5 bases). The V end lost 1 base, the J end lost 5 bases, and 11 bases lay between the germline ends. The germline V gene has CDR1 SEHNR and CDR2 FQNEAQ (reference sequence). There are 14 residues in the CDR3. The CDR3 spells CASSLGQQGTEAFF. Written as DNA, the CDR3 is TGTGCCAGCAGCTTAGGACAGCAAGGGACTGAAGCTTTCTTT.

The V and J genes are TRBV2 and TRBJ2-3; TRBD1 aligns across 10 bases. Germline V CDR1 and CDR2: SNHLY, FYNNEI. The junction had 4 bases not matched to a gene; V was cut back by 7 bases and J by 3 bases. This CDR3 has 14 amino acids. CDR3 protein: CASNGQGGTDTQYF. The CDR3 nucleotides read TGTGCCAGCAACGGACAGGGGGGGACAGATACGCAGTATTTT.